This section outlines one T cell receptor beta chain sequence together with its context. As handled by the study authors: Researchers report that nucleated cell counts were estimated from reference gene primer amplification. Measured with immunoSEQ multiplex PCR; TCRdb has only the in-frame clones, and not every one. That table gives V, J and clone size, and the DNA gave D and trimming. The repertoire holds about 130,000 clones, with about 83% as singletons. CDR1 and CDR2 (germline): WSHSY, SAAADI. The CDR3 is 13 amino acids. V was trimmed by 4 bases and J by 0 bases, leaving 4 bases between them. The entry originates in a study of blood T cell repertoires in COVID-19. Overall study: Specimens from acute and convalescent COVID-19 originated in the United States, Italy and Spain. The analysed material was cDNA or gDNA that came from T cells, B-cell-depleted T cells, or PBMCs.

The TCR originated in a man aged 40-55 years with active or convalescent COVID-19. The chain employs TRBV10-2 and TRBJ1-3, with D unresolved. Sequencing input: peripheral blood. The CDR3 is CASSGSSGNTIYF. The CDR3 bases are TGCGCCAGCAGTGGGAGCTCTGGAAACACCATATATTTT.